This TCR beta chain originates from a study of neurological immune-mediated disorders. Study-wide results and caveats: The most TCR clonal expansion was seen in HTLV-1-associated myelopathy, whereas the least was seen in multiple sclerosis, below the level in healthy controls. No link was found between any clinical or MRI feature and the multiple sclerosis repertoire cluster.

The germline V gene encodes CDR1 SGHRS and CDR2 YFSETQ. With 0 bases clipped from V and 4 bases from J, the junction kept 7 bases outside the gene matches. This CDR3 comprises 16 residues. Over 200 million TCR-beta sequences from 15-18 subjects were obtained in each sequencing run. Each CDR3 protein is one row after TCRdb ran MiXCR on the 5' RACE reads. Here the sample spans some 57,000 distinct CDR3 sequences, less than 4% being singletons. Comment on this clonotype: What it recognizes is unknown.

For the unsorted libraries, 2 million PBMCs stored at -80 C served as input. The receptor comes from a man in his sixties with multiple sclerosis. The sample taken for sequencing was PBMCs. This chain joins TRBV5-1 and TRBJ2-1; 7 bases are shared with TRBD1. The CDR3 loop is CASSLGTGTVYNEQFF. The CDR3 DNA reads TGCGCCAGCAGCTTGGGGACCGGGACAGTATACAATGAGCAGTTCTTC.